The rows below give T cell receptor beta chains drawn from one sample of a study of T cell repertoires in cytomegalovirus infection. One entry per CDR3 protein results from TCRdb running MiXCR on the reads. The sample includes about 340,000 distinct CDR3 sequences, roughly 29% of them seen just once. Their antigens are not known. This sample comprised cultured PBMCs, obtained from culture after CMV antigen stimulation. These receptors were taken from a human donor in good health (CMV status not recorded). Some clones in this sample may be carry-over from other donors' samples. Both conserved end residues are part of each CDR3. D genes are given only for firm matches. Some rows mark clone size as missing; the rest say once, few, many or name a class of expanded clone.

D gene,J gene,clone size,V gene,CDR3 protein,CDR3 DNA
TRBD1,TRBJ2-3,few,TRBV12-3/TRBV12-4,CASSFERNRGLSVFTDTQYF,TGTGCCAGCAGTTTCGAAAGGAACAGGGGGCTGTCCGTGTTCACAGATACGCAGTATTTT
TRBD1,TRBJ2-2,many,TRBV7-2,CASSVSGGDTGELFF,TGTGCCAGCAGCGTCTCAGGGGGCGACACCGGGGAGCTGTTTTTT
-,TRBJ2-3,few,TRBV12-3/TRBV12-4,CASRRAGWDTQYF,TGTGCCAGCAGGCGGGCAGGGTGGGATACGCAGTATTTT
TRBD1,TRBJ2-1,-,TRBV28,CASGGQGMADNEQFF,TGTGCCAGCGGGGGACAGGGAATGGCCGACAATGAGCAGTTCTTC
-,TRBJ2-3,-,TRBV7-7,CASSLSPNTDTQYF,TGTGCCAGCAGCTTAAGCCCAAACACAGATACGCAGTATTTT
-,TRBJ2-1,few,TRBV7-3,CASSPTGRPSEQFF,TGTGCCAGCAGCCCGACGGGTAGACCTAGTGAGCAGTTCTTC
TRBD1,TRBJ1-3,-,TRBV7-2,CASSSRTGSGNTIYF,TGTGCCAGCAGCTCCCGGACAGGCTCTGGAAACACCATATATTTT
TRBD1,TRBJ1-1,-,TRBV7-7,CASSPLLTGLNPEAFF,TGTGCCAGCAGCCCCCTACTGACAGGGTTAAACCCTGAAGCTTTCTTT
-,TRBJ2-1,-,TRBV11-2,CASSLGSYGGESSYNEQFF,TGTGCCAGCAGCTTAGGAAGTTATGGTGGCGAGAGCTCCTACAATGAGCAGTTCTTC
-,TRBJ2-5,-,TRBV19,CASSGSRQGETQYF,TGTGCCAGTAGTGGCAGCCGGCAGGGAGAGACCCAGTACTTC
-,TRBJ1-2,-,TRBV11-2,CASSLDLSGGDGYTF,TGTGCCAGCAGCTTAGATCTTAGCGGGGGCGATGGCTACACCTTC
TRBD1,TRBJ2-7,-,TRBV5-1,CASSGDRGFEQYF,TGCGCCAGCAGCGGGGACAGGGGCTTCGAGCAGTACTTC
TRBD1,TRBJ1-6,many,TRBV7-8,CASSFRTGDESPLHF,TGTGCCAGCAGCTTCAGGACAGGGGATGAGTCACCCCTCCACTTT
TRBD1,TRBJ1-5,many,TRBV7-8,CASSPRQGNQPQHF,TGTGCCAGCAGCCCCCGACAGGGGAATCAGCCCCAGCATTTT
-,TRBJ1-1,once,TRBV19,CASSTREDTEAFF,TGTGCCAGTAGTACCAGGGAGGACACTGAAGCTTTCTTT
TRBD1,TRBJ1-2,-,TRBV9,CASSPRMQGANTF,TGTGCCAGCAGCCCCCGCATGCAGGGGGCAAACACCTTC
-,TRBJ1-1,few,TRBV12-3/TRBV12-4,CASSQMVSTEAFF,TGTGCCAGCAGTCAAATGGTAAGCACTGAAGCTTTCTTT
-,TRBJ2-7,many,TRBV7-8,CASSLRQLREEQYF,TGTGCCAGCAGCTTAAGACAGCTGAGGGAGGAGCAGTACTTC
-,TRBJ2-1,-,TRBV5-4,CASSLAGGMSSYNEQFF,TGTGCCAGCAGCTTGGCGGGCGGGATGAGCTCCTACAATGAGCAGTTCTTC
TRBD2,TRBJ2-3,-,TRBV20-1,CSARETGRGGNTQYF,TGCAGTGCTAGAGAAACCGGGAGGGGAGGAAATACGCAGTATTTT
-,TRBJ2-5,-,TRBV7-2,CASSPDPAYQETQYF,TGTGCCAGCAGCCCCGACCCTGCGTACCAAGAGACCCAGTACTTC
-,TRBJ2-1,-,TRBV29-1,CSVGPNEQFF,TGCAGCGTCGGACCAAATGAGCAGTTCTTC
-,TRBJ1-1,once,TRBV11-2,CASSLQINWVTEAFF,TGTGCCAGCAGCCTGCAGATAAATTGGGTTACTGAAGCTTTCTTT
-,TRBJ2-6,-,TRBV6-5,CASSYRITGANVLTF,TGTGCCAGCAGTTACCGGATAACCGGGGCCAACGTCCTGACTTTC
-,TRBJ2-2,-,TRBV4-1,CASSLGSRETGELFF,TGCGCCAGCAGCCTAGGGTCTCGTGAGACTGGGGAGCTGTTTTTT
-,TRBJ2-7,-,TRBV20-1,CSARDTRGARNEQYF,TGCAGTGCTAGAGATACGCGCGGGGCCCGGAACGAGCAGTACTTC
-,TRBJ1-1,few,TRBV6-1,CASSEAVSATEAFF,TGTGCCAGCAGTGAAGCGGTTTCGGCAACCGAAGCTTTCTTT
-,TRBJ1-1,-,TRBV24-1,CATSDSGRTEAFF,TGTGCCACCAGTGACAGCGGACGGACTGAAGCTTTCTTT
-,TRBJ1-2,once,TRBV18,CASSPGAENNYGYTF,TGTGCCAGCTCACCCGGGGCAGAGAATAACTATGGCTACACCTTC
-,TRBJ1-1,-,TRBV6-2/TRBV6-3,CASSEPVRMNTEAFF,TGTGCCAGCAGTGAACCGGTCAGGATGAACACTGAAGCTTTCTTT
-,TRBJ2-7,-,TRBV10-3,CAISGVQGPQQYF,TGTGCCATCAGTGGGGTTCAGGGCCCTCAGCAGTACTTC
TRBD2,TRBJ2-1,-,TRBV24-1,CATTSGTSPFNEQFF,TGTGCCACAACCTCCGGGACTAGCCCTTTCAATGAGCAGTTCTTC
-,TRBJ2-7,few,TRBV7-9,CASSLDYPLTYEQYF,TGTGCCAGCAGCTTAGATTACCCACTTACCTACGAGCAGTACTTC
-,TRBJ1-2,many,TRBV7-8,CASSSSGNGYGYTF,TGTGCCAGCAGCTCCTCTGGGAATGGCTATGGCTACACCTTC
-,TRBJ1-2,few,TRBV28,CASVSGAEGYTF,TGTGCCAGCGTCTCAGGGGCAGAGGGCTACACCTTC